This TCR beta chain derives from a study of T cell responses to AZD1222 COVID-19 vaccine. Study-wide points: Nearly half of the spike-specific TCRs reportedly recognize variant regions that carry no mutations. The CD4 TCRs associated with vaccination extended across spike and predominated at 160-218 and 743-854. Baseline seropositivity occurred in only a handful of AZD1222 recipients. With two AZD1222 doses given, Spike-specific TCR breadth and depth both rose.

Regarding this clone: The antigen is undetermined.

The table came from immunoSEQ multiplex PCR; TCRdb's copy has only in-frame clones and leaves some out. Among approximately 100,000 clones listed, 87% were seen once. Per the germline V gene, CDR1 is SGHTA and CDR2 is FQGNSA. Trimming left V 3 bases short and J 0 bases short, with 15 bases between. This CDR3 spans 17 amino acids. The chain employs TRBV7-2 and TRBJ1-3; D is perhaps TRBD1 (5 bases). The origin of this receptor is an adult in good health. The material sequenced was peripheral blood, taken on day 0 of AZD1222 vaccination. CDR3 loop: CASSFKTGTGSGNTIYF. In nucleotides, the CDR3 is TGTGCCAGCAGCTTTAAGACCGGGACCGGCTCTGGAAACACCATATATTTT.